This T cell receptor (beta chain) was captured in a study of T cell responses to AZD1222 COVID-19 vaccine (dated by TCRdb to the early 2020s). In the study overall: Because spike-specific TCR depth and breadth did not differ between the two schedules, AZD1222 recipients who got a second dose at roughly 4 weeks were pooled with those who got a second dose at roughly 12 weeks. A total of approximately 230 trial participants underwent TCR sequencing, of whom about 210 received two doses of AZD1222 and 26 received two doses of the MenACWY control vaccine. Trial participants were enrolled by age into subgroups of 18-55, 56-69 and 70-plus years, and around 150, 28 and 57 TCR-sequenced participants, respectively, were included in these subgroups.

Study-wide findings and limitations: The whole spike protein was spanned by vaccine-associated CD4 TCRs, and dominant responses were seen in regions 160-218 and 743-854. Because no day 14 peak-response samples were available, the repertoires could be characterized only after the peak T cell response. Nearly half of unique spike-specific TCRs reportedly recognized epitopes outside regions mutated in the B.1.351 and B.1.1.7 variants. Participants were mostly white British and included more females than males, and it was suggested by the authors that clonal diversity may have been underestimated. Only six AZD1222 recipients were SARS-CoV-2 seropositive at baseline, limiting conclusions about previously exposed vaccinees. A significant rise in spike-specific TCR breadth and depth was observed after two AZD1222 doses relative to day 0 and relative to MenACWY recipients. The 56-69-year group was small, and its depth increase did not reach significance, likely because of low power.

The CDR3 regions of human TCRbeta chains were analyzed by immunosequencing. The authors' pipeline ran thus. TCRs in the repertoires were compared against a reference library of SARS-CoV-2-specific TCRs that had been generated with the MIRA antigen-specificity platform. Breadth was defined as the fraction of unique TCRs that were SARS-CoV-2-associated. Depth was defined as the fraction of total T cells that were SARS-CoV-2-associated. Using the MIRA data, each spike-specific TCR was mapped to the spike region that the TCR reacts to and placed in a CD4 or CD8 class. Log10-transformed breadth and depth values were compared by one-way ANOVA with Sidak's multiple comparisons tests. The table comes from immuneACCESS by way of TCRdb, which keeps in-frame sequences with V and J called. Part of the clones is missing from these tables; in studies checked, under half for an unresolved V gene and the rest for unknown reasons. V, J and clone size are taken as reported in that table, and D and trimming were inferred from the DNA itself. This sample comprises about 150,000 clones, over 90% of them detected only once. Together, the top ten hold 5.1% of the sample.

Per the germline V gene, MNHNS is the CDR1 and SASEGT is the CDR2. Inclusive of the bounding cysteine and phenylalanine, the CDR3 is 14 residues long. CDR3 DNA only is kept here, 42 bases in frame from base 1. V is reduced by 3 bases and J by 4 bases, leaving a spacing of 7 bases between them. In the paper's terms, the time point label means: baseline before first vaccination. The vaccinee samples were drawn from two UK trials, COV001 and COV002, one of which was a single-blind randomized controlled phase 2/3 trial testing AZD1222 (ChAdOx1 nCoV-19) in healthy adults. Trial participant PBMC samples were collected at day 0 and day 28 after the second dose for TCRbeta chain sequencing. As to this clone: The clone's antigen remains unknown. Qualities for individual bases were not recorded, and no much larger clone is one base off.

The sample was peripheral blood, taken on day 0 of AZD1222 vaccination. Rearrangement joined TRBV6-1 to TRBJ1-6, and the D gene may be TRBD1, 5 bases matching. The TCR comes from an adult in good health. The DNA reads TGTGCCAGCAGTGATGGGGGGTATAATTCACCCCTCCACTTT. Its translation is CASSDGGYNSPLHF.